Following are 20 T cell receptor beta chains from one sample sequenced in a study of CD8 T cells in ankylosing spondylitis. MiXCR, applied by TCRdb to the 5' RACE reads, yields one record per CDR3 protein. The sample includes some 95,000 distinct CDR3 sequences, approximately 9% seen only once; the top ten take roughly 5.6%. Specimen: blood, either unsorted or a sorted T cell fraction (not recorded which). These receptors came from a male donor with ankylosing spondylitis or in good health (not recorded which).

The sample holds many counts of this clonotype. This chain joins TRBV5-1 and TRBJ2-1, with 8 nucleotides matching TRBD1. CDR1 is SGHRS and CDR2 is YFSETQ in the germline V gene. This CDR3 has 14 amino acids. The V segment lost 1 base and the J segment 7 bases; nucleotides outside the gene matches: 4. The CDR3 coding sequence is TGCGCCAGCAGCTTGCAAACAGGGGGAAATGAGCAGTTCTTC. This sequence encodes CASSLQTGGNEQFF. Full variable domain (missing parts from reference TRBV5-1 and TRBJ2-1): KAGVTQTPRYLIKTRGQQVTLSCSPISGHRSVSWYQQTPGQGLQFLFEYFSETQRNKGNFPGRFSGRQFSNSRSEMNVSTLELGDSALYLCASSLQTGGNEQFFGPGTRLTVL.

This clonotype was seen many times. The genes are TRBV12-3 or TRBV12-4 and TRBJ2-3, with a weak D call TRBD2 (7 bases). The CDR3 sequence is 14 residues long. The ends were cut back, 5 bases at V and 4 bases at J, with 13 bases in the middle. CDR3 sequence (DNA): TGTGCCAGCAGTCCGGGGGGCCGAGCAGATACGCAGTATTTT. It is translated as CASSPGGRADTQYF.

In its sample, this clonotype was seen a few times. In DNA form, the CDR3 reads TGTGCCAGCAGCTTAGCGGCGGGGGGAACCAAAAAGATCACAGATACGCAGTATTTT. Translated: CASSLAAGGTKKITDTQYF. The chain has TRBV11-1 and TRBJ2-3; 8 bases agree with TRBD2. CDR1 is SGHAT, CDR2 FQDESV, per germline (reference sequence). This CDR3 is 19 amino acids long. Unmatched junction bases numbered 13, after V lost 0 bases and J lost 2 bases.

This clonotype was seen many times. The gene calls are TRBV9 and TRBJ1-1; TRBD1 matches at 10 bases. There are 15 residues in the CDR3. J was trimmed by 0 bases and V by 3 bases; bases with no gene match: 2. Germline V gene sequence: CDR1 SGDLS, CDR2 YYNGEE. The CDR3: CASSGQGAVNTEAFF. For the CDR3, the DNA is TGTGCCAGCAGCGGACAGGGGGCGGTGAACACTGAAGCTTTCTTT.

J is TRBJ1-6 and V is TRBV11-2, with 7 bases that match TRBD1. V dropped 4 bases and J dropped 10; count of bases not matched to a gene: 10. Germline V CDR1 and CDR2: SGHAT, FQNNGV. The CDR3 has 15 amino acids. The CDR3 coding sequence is TGTGCCAGCAGCTCGAGACAGGGAACAGGGTCACCCCTCCACTTT. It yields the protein CASSSRQGTGSPLHF. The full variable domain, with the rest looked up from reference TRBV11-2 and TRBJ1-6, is EAGVAQSPRYKIIEKRQSVAFWCNPISGHATLYWYQQILGQGPKLLIQFQNNGVVDDSQLPKDRFSAERLKGVDSTLKIQPAKLEDSAVYLCASSSRQGTGSPLHFGNGTRLTVT.

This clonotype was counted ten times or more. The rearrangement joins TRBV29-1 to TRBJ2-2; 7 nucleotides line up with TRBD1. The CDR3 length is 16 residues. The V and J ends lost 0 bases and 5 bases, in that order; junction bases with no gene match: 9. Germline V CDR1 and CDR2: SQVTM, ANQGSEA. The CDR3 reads CSVEDSETGPTGELFF. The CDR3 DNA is TGCAGCGTTGAAGACTCAGAGACAGGGCCGACCGGGGAGCTGTTTTTT.

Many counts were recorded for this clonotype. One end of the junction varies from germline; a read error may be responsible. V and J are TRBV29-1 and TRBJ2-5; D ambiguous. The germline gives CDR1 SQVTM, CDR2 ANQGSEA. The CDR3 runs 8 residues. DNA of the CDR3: TGCAGCGTTGAAGATCATAGCTTC. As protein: CSVEDHSF.

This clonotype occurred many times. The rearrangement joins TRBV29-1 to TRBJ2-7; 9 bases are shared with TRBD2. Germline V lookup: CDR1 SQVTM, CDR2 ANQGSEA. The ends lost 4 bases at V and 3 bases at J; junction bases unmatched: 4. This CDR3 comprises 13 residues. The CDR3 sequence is CSVGASGDYEQYF. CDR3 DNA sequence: TGCAGCGTTGGGGCTAGCGGGGACTACGAGCAGTACTTC.

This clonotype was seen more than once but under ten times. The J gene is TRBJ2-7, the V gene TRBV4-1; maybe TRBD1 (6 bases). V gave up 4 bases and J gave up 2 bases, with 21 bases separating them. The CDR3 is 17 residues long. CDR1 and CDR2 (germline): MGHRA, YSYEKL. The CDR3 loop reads CASSPTAGTGPPYEQYF. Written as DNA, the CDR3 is TGCGCCAGCAGCCCCACCGCGGGTACAGGGCCGCCCTACGAGCAGTACTTC.

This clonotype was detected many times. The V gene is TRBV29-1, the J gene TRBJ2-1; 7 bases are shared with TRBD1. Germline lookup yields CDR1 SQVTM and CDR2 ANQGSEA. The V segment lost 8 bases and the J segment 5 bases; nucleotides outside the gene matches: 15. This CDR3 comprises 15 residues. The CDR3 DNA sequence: TGCAGCCTAATCCAGGGGGATCCTCTGGACAATGAGCAGTTCTTC. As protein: CSLIQGDPLDNEQFF.

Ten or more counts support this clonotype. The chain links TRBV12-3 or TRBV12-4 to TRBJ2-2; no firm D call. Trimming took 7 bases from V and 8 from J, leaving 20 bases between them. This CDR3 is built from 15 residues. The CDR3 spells CASTLMSRVPGELFF. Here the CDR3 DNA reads TGTGCCAGCACTCTGATGAGTCGGGTTCCGGGGGAGCTGTTTTTT.

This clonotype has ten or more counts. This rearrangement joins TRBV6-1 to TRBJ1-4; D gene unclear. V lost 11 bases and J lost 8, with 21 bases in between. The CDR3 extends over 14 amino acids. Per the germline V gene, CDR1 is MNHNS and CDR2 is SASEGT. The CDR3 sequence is CAGSEDRLREKLFF. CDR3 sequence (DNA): TGTGCCGGATCCGAGGATCGGCTTCGAGAAAAACTGTTTTTT.

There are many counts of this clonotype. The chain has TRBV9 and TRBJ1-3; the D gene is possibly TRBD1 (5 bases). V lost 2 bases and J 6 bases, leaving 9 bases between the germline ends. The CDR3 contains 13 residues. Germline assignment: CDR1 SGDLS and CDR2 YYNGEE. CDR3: CASSVEGINTIYF. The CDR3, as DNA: TGTGCCAGCAGCGTGGAGGGGATAAACACCATATATTTT.

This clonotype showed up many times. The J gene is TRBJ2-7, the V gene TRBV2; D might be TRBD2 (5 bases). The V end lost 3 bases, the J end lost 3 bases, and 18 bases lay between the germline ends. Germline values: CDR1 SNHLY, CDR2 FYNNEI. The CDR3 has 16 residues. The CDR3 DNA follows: TGTGCCAGCAGTGATTTCGGCGGGCACAGCGACTACGAGCAGTACTTC. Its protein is CASSDFGGHSDYEQYF.

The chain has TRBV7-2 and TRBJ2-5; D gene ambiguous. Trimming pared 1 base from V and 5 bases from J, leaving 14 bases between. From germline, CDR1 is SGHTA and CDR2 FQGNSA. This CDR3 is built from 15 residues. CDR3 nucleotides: TGTGCCAGCAGCTTAGGGCAACTCTCCGGCGAGACCCAGTACTTC. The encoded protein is CASSLGQLSGETQYF.

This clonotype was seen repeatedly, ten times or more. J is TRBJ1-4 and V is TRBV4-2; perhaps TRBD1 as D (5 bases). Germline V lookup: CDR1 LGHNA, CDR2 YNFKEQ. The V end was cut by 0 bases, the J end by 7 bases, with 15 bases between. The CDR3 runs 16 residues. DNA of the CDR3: TGTGCCAGCAGCCAAGATCTGGGGACGTTACTTGAAAAACTGTTTTTT. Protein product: CASSQDLGTLLEKLFF.

DNA of the CDR3: TGCAGTGCTGGGGGTTCCACTGAAGCTTTCTTT. This codes for CSAGGSTEAFF. V and J are TRBV20-1 and TRBJ1-1; possible D gene TRBD1, 5 bases. Germline values: CDR1 DFQATT, CDR2 SNEGSKA (reference sequence). Deletions cut 5 bases from V and 4 bases from J, with 8 bases between. The CDR3 contains 11 residues.

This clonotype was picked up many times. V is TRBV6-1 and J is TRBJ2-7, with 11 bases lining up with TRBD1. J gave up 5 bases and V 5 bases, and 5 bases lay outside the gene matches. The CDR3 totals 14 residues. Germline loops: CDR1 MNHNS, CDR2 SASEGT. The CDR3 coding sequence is TGTGCCAGCAGTCGGACAGGGGGCGAGGACGAGCAGTACTTC. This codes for CASSRTGGEDEQYF.

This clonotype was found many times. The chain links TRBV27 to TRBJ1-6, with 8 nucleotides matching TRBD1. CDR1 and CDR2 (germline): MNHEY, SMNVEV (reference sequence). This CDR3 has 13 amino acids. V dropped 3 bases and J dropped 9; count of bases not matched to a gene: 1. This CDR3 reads CASSLDRASPLHF. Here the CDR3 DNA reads TGTGCCAGCAGTTTGGACAGGGCTTCACCCCTCCACTTT.

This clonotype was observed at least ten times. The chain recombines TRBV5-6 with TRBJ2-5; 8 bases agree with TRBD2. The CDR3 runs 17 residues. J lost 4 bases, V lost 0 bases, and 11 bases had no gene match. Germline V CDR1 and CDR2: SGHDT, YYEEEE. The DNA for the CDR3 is TGTGCCAGCAGCTTGGCCGGGTACGGGGGGGCTGCAGAGACCCAGTACTTC. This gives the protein CASSLAGYGGAAETQYF.